This T cell receptor beta chain was captured by sequencing in a study of blood T cell repertoires in COVID-19. Study background: Specimens from acute and convalescent COVID-19 originated in the United States, Italy and Spain. The cDNA or gDNA used as material had been derived from T cells, B-cell-depleted T cells, or PBMCs.

In the authors' workflow: Estimates of nucleated cell counts were drawn from the amplification of reference gene primers. The table came from immunoSEQ multiplex PCR; TCRdb's copy has only in-frame clones and leaves some out. The V and J calls and clone size were taken over from that table, and D and trimming were inferred from the DNA. The table has approximately 140,000 clones, approximately 80% seen once. The V segment lost 4 bases and the J segment 0 bases; nucleotides outside the gene matches: 5. Germline V gives CDR1 LNHNV, CDR2 YYDKDF (reference sequence). There are 15 residues in the CDR3. The rearrangement links TRBV15 to TRBJ1-1; 7 bases agree with TRBD1. This TCR was recovered from an elderly woman in a cohort sampled during active or convalescent COVID-19. Sequenced material: peripheral blood. CDR3 in amino acids: CATSNPGTVNTEAFF. For the CDR3, the DNA is TGTGCCACCAGCAACCCCGGGACAGTGAACACTGAAGCTTTCTTT.